The sequence of this T cell receptor (beta chain) was determined in a study of T cells in Graves' hyperthyroidism and ophthalmopathy. Study at large: Peripheral blood was acquired at first diagnosis, ahead of any therapy whatsoever. Findings and caveats of the study: The blood repertoire included most of the expanded thyroid clonotypes above 0.001.

Diagnosing involved the use of clinical symptoms, serum thyroxine and TRAb, thyroid ultrasound and orbital computed tomography. PBMCs were obtained from over 8.5 ml fresh peripheral blood. In its sample, this clonotype was seen many times. Its target is unknown. V dropped 1 base and J dropped 2 bases, with 12 bases sitting between them. Germline values: CDR1 PRHDT, CDR2 FYEKMQ (reference sequence). This CDR3 comprises 15 residues. Researchers took RNA transcripts and amplified the TCR beta CDR3 regions from them. First-round RT-PCR of the TCR CDR3 relied on the HTBI primer set. Using its own MiXCR run on the multiplex PCR reads, TCRdb lists one record per CDR3 protein. Here the sample spans fewer than 650,000 distinct CDR3 sequences, approximately 15% being singletons.

The chain carries TRBV13 and TRBJ2-7; D is possibly TRBD1 (6 bases). The sequencing sample was made of blood. The receptor was isolated from a woman aged 18-30 years with Graves' ophthalmopathy. CDR3 in amino acids: CASSLEGHNPYEQYF. The CDR3 nucleotides read TGTGCCAGCAGCTTAGAGGGACATAACCCCTACGAGCAGTACTTC.